Listed here is a single T cell receptor beta chain. These data come from a study of cytomegalovirus exposure and HLA in healthy donors. The CDR3 consists of 16 residues. Germline V CDR1 and CDR2: SGHRS, YFSETQ. Trimming cost V 4 bases and J 6 bases; bases outside gene matches: 8. The PCR made use of 60 Vbeta and 13 Jbeta primers. Clones were read by immunoSEQ multiplex PCR, and TCRdb kept only the in-frame ones, dropping some. Of 150,000 to 200,000 clones in the sample, approximately 80% were seen once. The TCR originated in a woman aged 18-29 years in good health and CMV-seronegative. The sequenced material came from PBMCs. V gene TRBV5-1 combines with J gene TRBJ2-3; 13 nucleotides match TRBD2. The CDR3 DNA reads TGCGCCAGCAGCCTTGGACTAGCGGGAGTTTTGGATACGCAGTATTTT. Translated: CASSLGLAGVLDTQYF.